Here is one T cell receptor beta chain with its context. Its antigen has not been determined. Per-base quality was not reported, and no clone a single base away is much larger than it. The donors were healthy, HIV-negative adults who had no recently reported acute infections or vaccinations. Only Caucasian adults living in Nashville, Tennessee, USA were represented among the donors. CD8 memory samples consisted of magnetically selected CD45RO+ cells combined with CCR7-negative CD45RA+ effector memory (TemRA) cells. Blood was obtained by leukapheresis, after which PBMCs were separated by Ficoll-Histopaque density gradient centrifugation and cryopreserved in liquid nitrogen vapor phase. Purity and quantity of every magnetically sorted T cell population were checked by analytical flow cytometry. Genomic DNA was isolated from every sorted fraction and measured by UV absorbance on a Nanodrop 2000c. The CDR3 sequence holds 13 residues, the cysteine and phenylalanine included. Of the read, only the CDR3 DNA is kept; its 39 bases are in frame from base 1. V is pared back by 5 bases and J by 4 bases, with 11 bases lying between the germline termini. Via the germline V gene, CDR1 is SGHTA and CDR2 FQGTGA.

TCR CDR3 regions were amplified from genomic DNA by multiplex PCR using the deep immunoSEQ assay. For each cell subset, the extracted genomic DNA was distributed evenly across all wells of several immunoSEQ 96-well plates, and each plate served as one replicate. For sorted subsets, around 200 ng genomic DNA, equal to tens of thousands of T cell genomes, was loaded into each replicate PCR. The purified libraries were quantified using a Qubit 3.0 fluorometer, sized with a Bioanalyzer 2100, and then quantified again using the KAPA Library Quantification kit. Every immunoSEQ 96-well plate was sequenced on a dedicated single-read 150-cycle Illumina NextSeq 550 flow cell. The study's own analysis went as follows. Because only junctional sequences without quality scores were contained in the immunoSEQ output, filtering matching that applied to full-length reads could not be performed. Sequences were annotated with PyIR, a Python wrapper for IgBLAST v1.9, and V/J genes and CDR3 were assigned using IMGT germline references. Reads were removed for weak V/J assignments (E-value above 1e-6), missing CDR3, stop codons, out-of-frame junctions, or ambiguous translated residues. V3J clonotypes were defined as sequences sharing an identical inferred V gene, J gene, and CDR3 amino acid sequence. To compute the percentage overlap between repertoires, the number of shared unique clonotypes was divided by the size of the smaller repertoire. Richness of each repertoire was evaluated using RTK rarefaction, the Chao1 estimator, and Recon v2.1 estimates of unobserved clonotypes. For all TCRbeta clonotypes obtained by the gDNA method from four donors, generation probabilities were computed with OLGA. TCRdb holds this immuneACCESS table with in-frame rearrangements only. Some clones are missing; in checked studies, unresolved V genes explain under half, and the rest has no known cause. The DNA gave D and trimming, while V, J and clone size come from that table. In all, the sample holds approximately 640,000 clones, and roughly 87% of those were seen once. Of the sample, more than 30% is held by the ten largest clones.

The record originates from a study of shared clonotypes between healthy human individuals (dated by TCRdb to 2018 to 2020). About the study as a whole: The cohort included three men and a couple of women between 18 and 49 years of age. The study deeply sequenced blood TCR repertoires of 5 or 6 healthy adults to estimate repertoire size and the extent of clonotype sharing between individuals. Per donor, leukapheresis produced somewhere between about 0.8 and 9.5 billion PBMCs. To increase sequencing depth and limit assay-specific biases, TCR repertoire library preparation and sequencing were carried out by different laboratories using diverse techniques. For each donor, CD4 naive and CD4 memory were each run on three plates, CD8 naive on two plates, and CD8 memory on one plate. What the authors observed across the whole study: Because the study included only a small number of donors, the genetic and exposure-history diversity represented was limited. Naive subsets generally had larger estimated clonotype richness than memory subsets. Sampling was restricted to blood, and TCR repertoires in tissues likely differ from the TCR repertoires found in blood. Rarefaction of sorted-subset datasets indicated incomplete sequencing despite the large sequencing depth. Across a handful of donors, around 5% of naive CD4, approximately 3.6% of naive CD8, roughly 2.3% of memory CD4, and roughly 0.4% of memory CD8 clonotypes were shared. Pairwise subsampling led to the expectation that sequencing depth would affect the degree of clonotype sharing among donors. Clonotypes shared by all four sorted-subset donors showed higher generation probabilities than non-shared clonotypes.

The receptor chain draws on TRBV7-3 and TRBJ1-1; TRBD1 could be the D gene, as 5 bases match. Sequencing was carried out using memory CD8+ T cells from PBMCs. The sample's cell subset or site label, decoded: CD45RO+ cells pooled with CCR7-negative TemRA cells. The source of this sequence is a man younger than 30 in good health. Some clones in this sample may be carry-over from other donors' samples. The CDR3 reads as follows: CASSLGGATEAFF. Read as DNA, the sequence is TGTGCCAGCAGCCTCGGCGGGGCCACTGAAGCTTTCTTT.